Listed below are T cell receptor beta chains from one sample, sequenced in a study of blood T cell repertoires in COVID-19. Assay: immunoSEQ multiplex PCR; the TCRdb copy retains only in-frame clones and omits some. The sample shows 210,000 or so clones, around 86% of them seen only once. The sequenced sample was PBMCs or T cells enriched from blood (not recorded which). These receptor sequences come from a woman in her 50s with acute COVID-19. CDR3s include the opening cysteine and the closing phenylalanine or tryptophan. A D gene is named only where the DNA matches it firmly. Expanded clones are given a class, and other clones once, few, many or no size at all.

D: -
size: -
V: TRBV19
J: TRBJ2-4
CDR3: CASSAPRNRALAKNIQYF
DNA: TGTGCCAGTAGCGCACCAAGAAATCGAGCCCTAGCCAAAAACATTCAGTACTTC

D: TRBD1
size: -
V: TRBV7-8
J: TRBJ1-3
CDR3: CASQLDIRDRAYF
DNA: TGTGCCAGCCAATTAGATATCCGGGACAGGGCATATTTT

D: -
size: -
V: TRBV18
J: TRBJ2-7
CDR3: CASSPLNNRVYEQYF
DNA: TGTGCCAGCTCACCACTGAATAACAGGGTCTACGAGCAGTACTTC

D: -
size: -
V: TRBV7-4
J: TRBJ2-7
CDR3: CASSFVGSLKSEQYF
DNA: TGTGCCAGCAGCTTTGTCGGGAGTCTTAAGTCCGAGCAGTACTTC

D: TRBD2
size: -
V: TRBV6-2/TRBV6-3
J: TRBJ2-5
CDR3: CASSYSGLAKETQYF
DNA: TGTGCCAGCAGTTACTCGGGACTAGCGAAAGAGACCCAGTACTTC

D: -
size: -
V: TRBV6-5
J: TRBJ2-7
CDR3: CASSYSGEGGYEQYF
DNA: TGTGCCAGCAGTTACTCGGGGGAAGGGGGTTACGAGCAGTACTTC

D: -
size: -
V: TRBV28
J: TRBJ1-3
CDR3: CASNNALGSSTGNTIYF
DNA: TGTGCCAGCAATAATGCGCTGGGCAGTTCCACTGGAAACACCATATATTTT

D: -
size: -
V: TRBV5-1
J: TRBJ2-7
CDR3: CASSLAGFPYEQYF
DNA: TGCGCCAGCAGCTTGGCAGGGTTCCCCTACGAGCAGTACTTC

D: -
size: -
V: TRBV7-2
J: TRBJ1-4
CDR3: CASSLDAGYQLFF
DNA: TGTGCCAGCAGCCTAGACGCAGGGTACCAACTGTTTTTT

D: TRBD2
size: -
V: TRBV19
J: TRBJ2-1
CDR3: CASSSRGSGGAGYNEQFF
DNA: TGTGCCAGTAGTTCCCGGGGTAGCGGGGGGGCTGGCTACAATGAGCAGTTCTTC

D: TRBD1
size: once
V: TRBV7-2
J: TRBJ2-1
CDR3: CASSRQGASGNEQFF
DNA: TGTGCCAGCAGTCGACAGGGGGCGAGTGGCAATGAGCAGTTCTTC

D: TRBD1
size: -
V: TRBV28
J: TRBJ1-2
CDR3: CASSLGQNYGYTF
DNA: TGTGCCAGCAGTTTGGGACAGAACTATGGCTACACCTTC

D: -
size: -
V: TRBV7-8
J: TRBJ2-7
CDR3: CASSASYSHYEQYF
DNA: TGTGCCAGCAGCGCCAGTTACAGCCACTACGAGCAGTACTTC

D: TRBD1
size: -
V: TRBV7-6
J: TRBJ2-7
CDR3: CASSPRQGTSYEQYF
DNA: TGTGCCAGCAGCCCCAGACAGGGAACCTCCTACGAGCAGTACTTC

D: TRBD1
size: -
V: TRBV18
J: TRBJ1-2
CDR3: CASSLQGAYGYTF
DNA: TGTGCCAGCTCTCTCCAGGGGGCCTATGGCTACACCTTC

D: TRBD2
size: -
V: TRBV27
J: TRBJ2-3
CDR3: CATKIAGGPDTQYF
DNA: TGTGCCACAAAAATAGCGGGAGGGCCAGATACGCAGTATTTT

D: TRBD1
size: -
V: TRBV5-4
J: TRBJ2-1
CDR3: CASSLAHQGGSEFF
DNA: TGTGCCAGCAGCTTGGCCCACCAAGGGGGCTCCGAGTTCTTC

D: -
size: -
V: TRBV28
J: TRBJ2-3
CDR3: CASSTRLGGRSGDTQYF
DNA: TGTGCCAGCAGTACGAGACTCGGCGGAAGGTCGGGAGATACGCAGTATTTT

D: -
size: -
V: TRBV9
J: TRBJ2-2
CDR3: CASSVGTPGELFF
DNA: TGTGCCAGCAGCGTCGGGACACCCGGGGAGCTGTTTTTT

D: -
size: few
V: TRBV11-3
J: TRBJ1-2
CDR3: CASSPFGNYGYTF
DNA: TGTGCCAGCAGCCCCTTCGGTAACTATGGCTACACCTTC

D: -
size: -
V: TRBV3-1/TRBV3-2
J: TRBJ2-5
CDR3: CASSYRETQYF
DNA: TGTGCCAGCAGCTATCGGGAGACCCAGTACTTC

D: TRBD2
size: -
V: TRBV7-2
J: TRBJ2-1
CDR3: CASSFTLSGGYNEQFF
DNA: TGTGCCAGCAGCTTTACCCTCAGCGGGGGCTACAATGAGCAGTTCTTC

D: -
size: -
V: TRBV6-5
J: TRBJ1-6
CDR3: CASSYSNRENSPLHF
DNA: TGTGCCAGCAGTTACTCGAACAGGGAAAATTCACCCCTCCACTTT

D: TRBD1
size: -
V: TRBV28
J: TRBJ1-6
CDR3: CASKSGTGNSPLHF
DNA: TGTGCCAGCAAAAGCGGGACAGGGAATTCACCCCTCCACTTT

D: -
size: -
V: TRBV6-5
J: TRBJ1-2
CDR3: CASSAQGPYGYTF
DNA: TGTGCCAGCAGCGCACAGGGACCCTATGGCTACACCTTC

D: TRBD1
size: once
V: TRBV4-1
J: TRBJ1-2
CDR3: CASSQDTGAVYGYTF
DNA: TGCGCCAGCAGCCAAGACACAGGGGCAGTCTATGGCTACACCTTC

D: -
size: -
V: TRBV28
J: TRBJ1-6
CDR3: CASSLSLGGASYNSPLHF
DNA: TGTGCCAGCAGTCTCTCCCTTGGGGGGGCCTCCTATAATTCACCCCTCCACTTT

D: -
size: -
V: TRBV11-3
J: TRBJ1-2
CDR3: CASSLDAAYGYTF
DNA: TGTGCCAGCAGCTTAGATGCAGCGTATGGCTACACCTTC

D: TRBD2
size: once
V: TRBV11-1
J: TRBJ2-7
CDR3: CASSGQTSGRFYEQYF
DNA: TGTGCCAGCAGCGGGCAGACTAGCGGGAGGTTCTACGAGCAGTACTTC

D: -
size: -
V: TRBV7-2
J: TRBJ2-3
CDR3: CASSLVLAGDTQYF
DNA: TGTGCCAGCAGCTTAGTTTTGGCCGGGGATACGCAGTATTTT

D: -
size: -
V: TRBV7-9
J: TRBJ1-2
CDR3: CASSLGSVNYGYTF
DNA: TGTGCCAGCAGCTTAGGGTCAGTTAACTATGGCTACACCTTC

D: TRBD1
size: -
V: TRBV28
J: TRBJ1-5
CDR3: CASSSYDRGNQPQHF
DNA: TGTGCCAGCAGTTCATATGACAGGGGGAATCAGCCCCAGCATTTT

D: -
size: -
V: TRBV7-2
J: TRBJ2-3
CDR3: CASSLRARDLGTDTQYF
DNA: TGTGCCAGCAGCTTAAGGGCGCGGGATTTGGGCACAGATACGCAGTATTTT

D: TRBD1
size: -
V: TRBV28
J: TRBJ2-7
CDR3: CAARDRGYEQYF
DNA: TGTGCCGCTCGAGACAGGGGGTACGAGCAGTACTTC

D: -
size: few
V: TRBV10-1
J: TRBJ2-7
CDR3: CASKTDFYEQYF
DNA: TGCGCCAGCAAGACAGATTTCTACGAGCAGTACTTC

D: TRBD2
size: -
V: TRBV7-2
J: TRBJ2-7
CDR3: CASSISGGLSYEQYF
DNA: TGTGCCAGCAGCATTAGCGGGGGTCTTTCCTACGAGCAGTACTTC

D: TRBD2
size: -
V: TRBV10-3
J: TRBJ2-1
CDR3: CAIGGTSGGADEQFF
DNA: TGTGCCATCGGAGGGACTAGCGGGGGGGCGGATGAGCAGTTCTTC

D: -
size: -
V: TRBV18
J: TRBJ2-5
CDR3: CASSPNWGLQETQYF
DNA: TGTGCCAGCTCACCAAATTGGGGGCTCCAAGAGACCCAGTACTTC

D: -
size: once
V: TRBV28
J: TRBJ1-1
CDR3: CASMEGTSGAFF
DNA: TGTGCCAGCATGGAGGGGACCTCGGGGGCTTTCTTT

D: TRBD1
size: -
V: TRBV18
J: TRBJ1-2
CDR3: CASSPTGDSYGYTF
DNA: TGTGCCAGCTCCCCAACAGGGGATAGCTATGGCTACACCTTC

D: -
size: -
V: TRBV27
J: TRBJ1-1
CDR3: CASNPGPNTEAFF
DNA: TGTGCCAGCAACCCAGGGCCGAACACTGAAGCTTTCTTT

D: TRBD1
size: -
V: TRBV18
J: TRBJ1-1
CDR3: CASSLWTGDQNTEAFF
DNA: TGTGCCAGCTCACTGTGGACAGGGGACCAGAACACTGAAGCTTTCTTT

D: TRBD2
size: -
V: TRBV29-1
J: TRBJ2-1
CDR3: CSVEDLRERGRVNNEQFF
DNA: TGCAGCGTTGAAGATCTACGTGAGCGGGGGAGGGTGAACAATGAGCAGTTCTTC

D: -
size: -
V: TRBV27
J: TRBJ1-5
CDR3: CASRSSGTPRDQPQHF
DNA: TGTGCCAGCAGGTCCTCCGGGACACCGAGGGATCAGCCCCAGCATTTT

D: TRBD1
size: -
V: TRBV18
J: TRBJ1-2
CDR3: CASSPARPGQSSFNYGYTF
DNA: TGTGCCAGCTCCCCAGCCCGACCGGGACAGAGTTCCTTCAACTATGGCTACACCTTC

D: TRBD2
size: -
V: TRBV3-1/TRBV3-2
J: TRBJ2-3
CDR3: CASSQDLGGRRTDTQYF
DNA: TGTGCCAGCAGCCAAGATCTGGGAGGGAGGAGGACAGATACGCAGTATTTT

D: -
size: -
V: TRBV3-1/TRBV3-2
J: TRBJ1-1
CDR3: CASSQDGSGAGEAFF
DNA: TGTGCCAGCAGCCAAGATGGTTCAGGGGCCGGTGAAGCTTTCTTT

D: -
size: -
V: TRBV7-2
J: TRBJ2-2
CDR3: CASSRRYGLNTGELFF
DNA: TGTGCCAGCAGCCGGAGATATGGATTGAACACCGGGGAGCTGTTTTTT

D: TRBD1
size: -
V: TRBV7-2
J: TRBJ2-5
CDR3: CASSLNRGQGKETQYF
DNA: TGTGCCAGCAGCTTAAATCGGGGACAGGGGAAGGAGACCCAGTACTTC